This entry describes one TCR beta chain. Its antigen remains unidentified. This CDR3 is 12 amino acids long. Germline CDR1 and CDR2: MDHEN and SYDVKM. V was clipped by 11 bases and J by 9 bases, with 20 bases between them. This entry is derived from a study of T cell responses to AZD1222 COVID-19 vaccine. General study results and limits: Among the donors, most were white British and more were female, and clonal diversity was possibly underestimated. The CD4 TCRs associated with vaccination extended across spike and predominated at 160-218 and 743-854. Only five to seven AZD1222 recipients were seropositive at baseline.

Only in-frame clones appear in the TCRdb table, and some are missing; sequencing was by immunoSEQ multiplex PCR. This sample has about 120,000 clones, with roughly 90% found just once. The chain has TRBV28 and TRBJ2-7; tentatively, D is TRBD1 (5 bases). Specimen: peripheral blood, collected on day 0 of AZD1222 vaccination. The TCR comes from an adult in good health. CDR3 protein: CALGRGSSGQYF. The CDR3 nucleotides read TGTGCCCTGGGAAGGGGCTCCTCGGGGCAGTACTTC.